This entry lists 5 T cell receptor beta chains sequenced from one sample in a study of cytomegalovirus exposure and HLA in healthy donors. The method was immunoSEQ multiplex PCR; TCRdb's version includes in-frame clones alone and lacks a portion of them. Among about 140,000 clones listed, approximately 84% were seen once. Input material: PBMCs. These receptors were obtained from a woman in her twenties or thirties in good health and CMV-seronegative.

This chain joins TRBV27 and TRBJ2-7; tentative D call: TRBD2 (5 bases). V shed 5 bases and J shed 4 bases, with 9 bases lying between them. This CDR3 region has 12 residues. From germline, CDR1 is MNHEY and CDR2 SMNVEV (reference sequence). The CDR3 DNA sequence: TGTGCCAGCAGTCCGGGCGGGTACGAGCAGTACTTC. This encodes CASSPGGYEQYF.

This chain joins TRBV15 and TRBJ2-2; D unresolved. CDR1 LNHNV and CDR2 YYDKDF come from the germline V gene (reference sequence). The CDR3 totals 17 residues. The ends were cut back, 0 bases at V and 5 bases at J, with 16 bases in the middle. The CDR3 loop reads CATSRDFVSSKTGELFF. The DNA for the CDR3 is TGTGCCACCAGCAGAGATTTCGTGTCGAGTAAAACCGGGGAGCTGTTTTTT.

The chain recombines TRBV25-1 with TRBJ1-6; D remains ambiguous. With 0 bases removed from V and 10 bases from J, the gap between germline ends came to 13 bases. The length of the CDR3 is 15 residues. The germline V gene has CDR1 MGHDK and CDR2 SYGVNS. The CDR3, as DNA: TGTGCCAGCAGTGAATATCCGGGAACGAGCTCACCCCTCCACTTT. It encodes CASSEYPGTSSPLHF.

This chain connects TRBV6-6 to TRBJ1-2; no firm D call. CDR1 MNHNY and CDR2 SVGAGI come from the germline V gene (reference sequence). V lost 2 bases and J lost 2, with 9 bases in between. The CDR3 totals 14 residues. The CDR3 coding sequence is TGTGCCAGCAGTTACACAGTGGTAAACTATGGCTACACCTTC. Protein product: CASSYTVVNYGYTF.

This clone was recorded a few times. V gene TRBV4-3 combines with J gene TRBJ1-4; 9 bases are shared with TRBD1. CDR1 and CDR2 from the germline V gene are LGHNA and YSLEER. This CDR3 comprises 16 residues. J was trimmed by 0 bases and V by 3 bases; bases with no gene match: 2. For the CDR3, the DNA is TGCGCCAGCAGCCAGGGGGACAGGGCAACTAATGAAAAACTGTTTTTT. The encoded protein is CASSQGDRATNEKLFF.